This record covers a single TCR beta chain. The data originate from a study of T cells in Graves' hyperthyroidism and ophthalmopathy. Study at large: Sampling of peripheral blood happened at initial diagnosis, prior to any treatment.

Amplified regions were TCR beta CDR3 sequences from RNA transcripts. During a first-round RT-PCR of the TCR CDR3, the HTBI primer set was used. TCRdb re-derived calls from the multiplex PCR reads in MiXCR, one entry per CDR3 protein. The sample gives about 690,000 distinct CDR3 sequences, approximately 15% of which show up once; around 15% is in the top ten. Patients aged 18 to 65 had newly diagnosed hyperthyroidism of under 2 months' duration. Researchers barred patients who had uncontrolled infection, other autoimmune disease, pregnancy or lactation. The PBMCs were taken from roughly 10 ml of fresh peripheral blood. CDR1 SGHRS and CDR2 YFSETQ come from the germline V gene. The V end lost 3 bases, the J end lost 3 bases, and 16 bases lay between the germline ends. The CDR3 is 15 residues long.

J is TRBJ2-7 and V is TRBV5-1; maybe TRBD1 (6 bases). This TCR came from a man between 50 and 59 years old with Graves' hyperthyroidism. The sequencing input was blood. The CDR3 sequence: CASSWESRGNYEQYF. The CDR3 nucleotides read TGCGCCAGCAGCTGGGAGTCCAGGGGAAACTACGAGCAGTACTTC. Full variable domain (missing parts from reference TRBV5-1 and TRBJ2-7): KAGVTQTPRYLIKTRGQQVTLSCSPISGHRSVSWYQQTPGQGLQFLFEYFSETQRNKGNFPGRFSGRQFSNSRSEMNVSTLELGDSALYLCASSWESRGNYEQYFGPGTRLTVT.